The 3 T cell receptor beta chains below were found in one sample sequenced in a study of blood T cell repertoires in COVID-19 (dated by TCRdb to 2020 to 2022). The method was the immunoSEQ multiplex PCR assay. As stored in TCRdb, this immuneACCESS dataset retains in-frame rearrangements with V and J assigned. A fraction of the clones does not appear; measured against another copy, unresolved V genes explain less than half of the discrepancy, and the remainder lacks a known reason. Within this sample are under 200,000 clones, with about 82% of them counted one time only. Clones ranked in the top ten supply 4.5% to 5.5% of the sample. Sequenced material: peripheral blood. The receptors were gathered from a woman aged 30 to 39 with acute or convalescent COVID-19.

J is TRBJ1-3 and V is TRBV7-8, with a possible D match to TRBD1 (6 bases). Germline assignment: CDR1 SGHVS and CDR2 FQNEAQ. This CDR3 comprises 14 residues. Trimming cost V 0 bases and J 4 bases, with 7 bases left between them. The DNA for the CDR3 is TGTGCCAGCAGCTTAGCTCAGGGGGGAAACACCATATATTTT. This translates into CASSLAQGGNTIYF.

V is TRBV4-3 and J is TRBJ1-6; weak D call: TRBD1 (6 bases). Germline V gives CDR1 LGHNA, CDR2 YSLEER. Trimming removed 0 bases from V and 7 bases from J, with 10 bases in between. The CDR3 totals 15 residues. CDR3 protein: CASSQDYRDNSPLHF. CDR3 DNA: TGCGCCAGCAGCCAAGATTACAGGGACAATTCACCCCTCCACTTT.

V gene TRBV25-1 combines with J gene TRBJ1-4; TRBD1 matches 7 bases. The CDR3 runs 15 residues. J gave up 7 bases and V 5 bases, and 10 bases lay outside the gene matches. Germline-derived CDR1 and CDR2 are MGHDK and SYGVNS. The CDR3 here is CASSFPGTVREKLFF. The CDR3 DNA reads TGTGCCAGCAGTTTCCCCGGGACAGTACGTGAAAAACTGTTTTTT.